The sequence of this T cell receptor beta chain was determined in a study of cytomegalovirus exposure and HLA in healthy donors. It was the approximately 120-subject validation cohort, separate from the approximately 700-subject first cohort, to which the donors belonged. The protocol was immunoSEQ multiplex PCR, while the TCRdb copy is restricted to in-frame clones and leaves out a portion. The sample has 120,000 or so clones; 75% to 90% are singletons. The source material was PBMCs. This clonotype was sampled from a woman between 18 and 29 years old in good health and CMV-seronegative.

The CDR3 here is CASRDTFLSGANVLTF. The CDR3, as DNA: TGTGCCAGCCGGGACACCTTCCTCTCTGGGGCCAACGTCCTGACTTTC. The chain uses TRBV27 and TRBJ2-6; tentatively, D is TRBD1 (6 bases). In germline, CDR1 is MNHEY, CDR2 SMNVEV (reference sequence). CDR3 length: 16 amino acids. V lost 8 bases and J 0 bases, leaving 14 bases between the germline ends.